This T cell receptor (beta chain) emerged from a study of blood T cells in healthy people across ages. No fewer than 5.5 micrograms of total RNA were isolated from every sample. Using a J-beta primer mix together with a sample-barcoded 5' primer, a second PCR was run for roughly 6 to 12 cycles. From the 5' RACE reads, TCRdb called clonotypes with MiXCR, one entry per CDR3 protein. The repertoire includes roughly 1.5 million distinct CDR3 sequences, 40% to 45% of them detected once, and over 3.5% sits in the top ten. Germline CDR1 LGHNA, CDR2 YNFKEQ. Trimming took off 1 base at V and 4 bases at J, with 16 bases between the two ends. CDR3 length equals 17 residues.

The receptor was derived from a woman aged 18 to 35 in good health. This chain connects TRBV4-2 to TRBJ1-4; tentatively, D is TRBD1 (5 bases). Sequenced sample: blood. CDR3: CASSQVEATAFNEKLFF. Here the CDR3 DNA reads TGTGCCAGCAGCCAAGTTGAGGCGACAGCCTTTAATGAAAAACTGTTTTTT.